The 21 T cell receptor beta chains reported below all come from one sample, sequenced in a study of T cell repertoires in cytomegalovirus infection. Which antigens these TCRs recognize remains unknown. TCRdb ran MiXCR on the reads and lists one entry per CDR3 protein. The sample contains about 100,000 distinct CDR3 sequences, under 50% of which appear only once. The sample consisted of CD8+ T cells from cultured PBMCs, taken from culture after CMV antigen stimulation. The receptors were gathered from a human donor in good health (CMV status not recorded). Some clones in this sample may be carry-over from other donors' samples.

The chain employs TRBV11-3 and TRBJ2-2; possible D gene TRBD1, 5 bases. The V gene's germline CDR1 is SGHNT and CDR2 YENEEA. The CDR3 spans 14 residues. Trimming cost V 2 bases and J 5 bases, with 9 bases left between them. The CDR3 DNA follows: TGTGCCAGCAGCTTAATAACAGGAACCGGGGAGCTGTTTTTT. Translated, it gives CASSLITGTGELFF.

This clonotype was seen more than once but under ten times. The genes are TRBV10-3 and TRBJ2-3, with D uncertain. CDR1 and CDR2 (germline): ENHRY, SYGVKD. This CDR3 region has 16 residues. V was cut by 0 bases and J by 3 bases, with 13 bases left in between. CDR3 in DNA: TGTGCCATCAGTGAGTCGGGGTCCATAACGACAGATACGCAGTATTTT. This translates into CAISESGSITTDTQYF.

This clonotype was observed a single time. The rearrangement joins TRBV24-1 to TRBJ2-6, with 9 bases that match TRBD1. The germline V gene encodes CDR1 KGHDR and CDR2 SFDVKD. Trimming removed 4 bases from V and 0 bases from J; junction bases left unmatched: 6. The CDR3 sequence is 18 residues long. The CDR3, as DNA: TGTGCCACCAGTGAGACGGGACAGGGTCCCTCTGGGGCCAACGTCCTGACTTTC. It specifies CATSETGQGPSGANVLTF.

With regard to this clonotype: With a much larger clone just one base away, this may be a read error. V usage is TRBV19 and J usage is TRBJ2-2; either TRBD1 or TRBD2 may fit D (5 bases each). The CDR3 has 12 amino acids. CDR1 is LNHDA, CDR2 SQIVND, per germline (reference sequence). CDR3 residues: CASNWGTGVLFF. The DNA of the CDR3 is TGTGCCAGTAACTGGGGCACCGGGGTGCTGTTTTTT.

This clonotype was observed a handful of times. The chain carries TRBV6-5 and TRBJ1-1; no reliable D call. V was shortened by 0 bases and J by 4 bases, with 12 bases between the two germline ends. This CDR3 is 15 amino acids long. In germline, CDR1 is MNHEY, CDR2 SVGAGI. The CDR3 bases are TGTGCCAGCAGTTACTCGAGAGGGATTCGCACTGAAGCTTTCTTT. Amino acid sequence: CASSYSRGIRTEAFF.

The chain links TRBV6-6 to TRBJ2-2; D gene unclear. Trimming took 5 bases from V and 8 from J, leaving 9 bases between them. This CDR3 contains 12 residues. Germline V lookup: CDR1 MNHNY, CDR2 SVGAGI (reference sequence). In nucleotides, the CDR3 is TGTGCCAGCAGTCCCAGTTTAGGGGAGCTGTTTTTT. Amino acids: CASSPSLGELFF.

In its sample, this clonotype was seen a few times. This chain connects TRBV7-6 to TRBJ2-5, with unresolved D. Looked up from germline, CDR1 is SGHVS and CDR2 is FNYEAQ. This CDR3 is built from 16 residues. V was cut by 5 bases and J by 0 bases, with 16 bases left in between. This CDR3 is CASSLTDTEYQETQYF. In nucleotides, the CDR3 is TGTGCCAGCAGCCTAACTGACACCGAGTACCAAGAGACCCAGTACTTC. The full variable domain, in which reference TRBV7-6 and TRBJ2-5 provide the parts outside the CDR3, is GAGVSQSPRYKVTKRGQDVALRCDPISGHVSLYWYRQALGQGPEFLTYFNYEAQQDKSGLPNDRFSAERPEGSISTLTIQRTEQRDSAMYRCASSLTDTEYQETQYFGPGTRLLVL.

J is TRBJ2-3 and V is TRBV19; TRBD2 matches at 8 bases. The trim removed 7 bases at V and 3 bases at J, leaving 6 bases unmatched. This CDR3 is built from 14 residues. Germline V gene data show CDR1 as LNHDA and CDR2 as SQIVND (reference sequence). CDR3 nucleotides: TGTGCCAGTAAGCTAGCGGGTGGGACAGATACGCAGTATTTT. Translating gives CASKLAGGTDTQYF.

This clonotype was seen more than once but under ten times. This chain uses TRBV7-6 with TRBJ1-5, with 7 positions matching TRBD1. Germline V gene lookup returns CDR1 SGHVS and CDR2 FNYEAQ. The CDR3 totals 15 residues. Trimming took 2 bases from V and 2 from J; bases not matched to a gene: 3. In nucleotides, the CDR3 is TGTGCCAGCAGCTTAAACAGGGGTGGCAATCAGCCCCAGCATTTT. Translating gives CASSLNRGGNQPQHF.

This clonotype was detected ten times or more. V usage is TRBV5-1 and J usage is TRBJ2-1; D possibly matches TRBD1 or TRBD2 (5 bases each). There are 16 residues in the CDR3. Trimming shortened V by 0 bases and J by 0 bases, and 10 bases separated the two germline ends. Looked up from germline, CDR1 is SGHRS and CDR2 is YFSETQ. CDR3 coding DNA: TGCGCCAGCAGCTTGGCCTTTGGGGGCTCCTACAATGAGCAGTTCTTC. This encodes CASSLAFGGSYNEQFF.

This chain joins TRBV12-3 or TRBV12-4 and TRBJ1-5; weak D call: TRBD1 (5 bases). Trimming shortened V by 3 bases and J by 3 bases, and 18 bases separated the two germline ends. The CDR3 is 17 residues long. Here the CDR3 DNA reads TGTGCCAGCAGTTTGGATCCCCCTCGACAGTACAATCAGCCCCAGCATTTT. This encodes CASSLDPPRQYNQPQHF.

The chain recombines TRBV11-2 with TRBJ1-1, with D possibly being TRBD1 (5 bases). V was clipped by 2 bases and J by 4 bases, with 17 bases between them. Germline CDR1 SGHAT, CDR2 FQNNGV. This CDR3 region has 16 residues. For the CDR3, the DNA is TGTGCCAGCAGCTTACCCCCGCAGGGAGGGTCCACTGAAGCTTTCTTT. Translation gives CASSLPPQGGSTEAFF.

The rearrangement joins TRBV28 to TRBJ1-5; TRBD1 matches 7 bases. V shed 6 bases, J shed 7 bases, and the junction held 6 bases outside the gene matches. The germline gives CDR1 MDHEN, CDR2 SYDVKM. This CDR3 has 13 residues. CDR3 in DNA: TGTGCCAGCAGATATCCACAGGGGCAGCCCCAGCATTTT. Protein sequence: CASRYPQGQPQHF.

The CDR3 loop is CSARALAGGNNEQFF. CDR3 coding DNA: TGCAGTGCTAGAGCACTAGCGGGGGGAAACAATGAGCAGTTCTTC. The V and J genes are TRBV20-1 and TRBJ2-1, with 12 bases lining up with TRBD2. Germline assignment: CDR1 DFQATT and CDR2 SNEGSKA (reference sequence). The ends lost 1 base at V and 5 bases at J; junction bases unmatched: 3. The CDR3 runs to 15 residues.

This clonotype was seen repeatedly, ten times or more. The chain combines TRBV7-9 with TRBJ2-3; 10 nucleotides align to TRBD1. The CDR3 extends over 13 amino acids. Germline V gene sequence: CDR1 SEHNR, CDR2 FQNEAQ (reference sequence). The V and J ends lost 8 bases and 3 bases, in that order; junction bases with no gene match: 2. The CDR3 DNA reads as TGTGCCAGCGGGACAGGGGTGACAGATACGCAGTATTTT. Protein sequence: CASGTGVTDTQYF.

This clonotype occurred many times. The chain carries TRBV5-6 and TRBJ1-1, with TRBD1 matching over 8 bases. The CDR3 covers 15 residues. The trim removed 4 bases at V and 3 bases at J, leaving 8 bases unmatched. Germline CDR1 SGHDT, CDR2 YYEEEE. The CDR3 DNA sequence: TGTGCCAGCAGCCGGGCAGGGGGACAGGACACTGAAGCTTTCTTT. Protein sequence: CASSRAGGQDTEAFF.

The chain carries TRBV4-1 and TRBJ1-5; 10 nucleotides align to TRBD1. The CDR3 spans 16 residues. The V gene end was trimmed by 2 bases and the J gene end by 8 bases; junction bases not matched to a gene: 9. CDR1 and CDR2 from the germline V gene are MGHRA and YSYEKL. CDR3 nucleotides: TGCGCCAGCAGCCAAATGACAGGGGGCGAGGGAAAGCCCCAGCATTTT. Translated: CASSQMTGGEGKPQHF.

This clonotype was detected only a few times. This chain connects TRBV6-5 to TRBJ1-1, with D possibly being TRBD1 (6 bases). Germline loops: CDR1 MNHEY, CDR2 SVGAGI. V was clipped by 2 bases and J by 6 bases, with 16 bases between them. CDR3 length: 15 residues. The CDR3 DNA sequence: TGTGCCAGCAGTTACGTGTTGGGGGCCTACTCTGAAGCTTTCTTT. As protein: CASSYVLGAYSEAFF.

This rearrangement joins TRBV29-1 to TRBJ1-2; D gene uncertain. Trimming removed 4 bases at V and 0 bases at J, with 15 bases between. The germline CDR1 and CDR2 sequences are SQVTM and ANQGSEA. The length of the CDR3 is 15 residues. This chain's CDR3 is CSVGEWQDANYGYTF. For the CDR3, the DNA is TGCAGCGTTGGGGAATGGCAGGATGCTAACTATGGCTACACCTTC.

Remarks on this clonotype: At one boundary the junction diverges from the germline segment, which might be a read error. The rearrangement joins TRBV7-2 to TRBJ2-3; TRBD2 aligns across 10 bases. Germline CDR1 SGHTA, CDR2 FQGNSA. The length of the CDR3 is 15 residues. CDR3 protein: CASSLIAGGTDTQYF. The CDR3 DNA is TGTGCCAGCAGCTTAATAGCGGGGGGCACGGATACGCAGTATTTT. Full variable domain (missing parts from reference TRBV7-2 and TRBJ2-3): GAGVSQSPSNKVTEKGKDVELRCDPISGHTALYWYRQSLGQGLEFLIYFQGNSAPDKSGLPSDRFSAERTGGSVSTLTIQRTQQEDSAVYLCASSLIAGGTDTQYFGPGTRLTVL.

This chain connects TRBV20-1 to TRBJ2-4; 7 nucleotides line up with TRBD2. Trimming cost V 7 bases and J 0 bases; bases outside gene matches: 6. The CDR3 sequence is 14 residues long. Germline values: CDR1 DFQATT, CDR2 SNEGSKA (reference sequence). The CDR3 nucleotides are TGCAGTGTTCCTGGGGGGGTAGCCAAAAACATTCAGTACTTC. Protein sequence: CSVPGGVAKNIQYF.